This T cell receptor (beta chain) appears in the sequencing data of a study of blood T cell repertoires in COVID-19. The length of the CDR3 is 14 residues. Germline CDR1 and CDR2: MDHEN and SYDVKM. The V end was cut by 4 bases, the J end by 3 bases, with 13 bases between. This clone was observed a handful of times. Per the original methods: Counts of nucleated cells, estimated from reference gene primer amplification, were obtained. The repertoire was sequenced with immunoSEQ multiplex PCR; TCRdb's copy has only in-frame clones and lacks some. The V and J calls and clone size were taken over from that table, and D and trimming were inferred from the DNA. The sample yields fewer than 200,000 clones, nearly 90% seen once.

J is TRBJ2-7 and V is TRBV28, with TRBD1 as a possible D gene (6 bases). Sequencing was performed on peripheral blood. This TCR derives from a man aged 18-30 years who had recovered from COVID-19. CDR3 sequence (DNA): TGTGCCAGCAGTTCCACGGGGACACACTACGAGCAGTACTTC. It translates to CASSSTGTHYEQYF.